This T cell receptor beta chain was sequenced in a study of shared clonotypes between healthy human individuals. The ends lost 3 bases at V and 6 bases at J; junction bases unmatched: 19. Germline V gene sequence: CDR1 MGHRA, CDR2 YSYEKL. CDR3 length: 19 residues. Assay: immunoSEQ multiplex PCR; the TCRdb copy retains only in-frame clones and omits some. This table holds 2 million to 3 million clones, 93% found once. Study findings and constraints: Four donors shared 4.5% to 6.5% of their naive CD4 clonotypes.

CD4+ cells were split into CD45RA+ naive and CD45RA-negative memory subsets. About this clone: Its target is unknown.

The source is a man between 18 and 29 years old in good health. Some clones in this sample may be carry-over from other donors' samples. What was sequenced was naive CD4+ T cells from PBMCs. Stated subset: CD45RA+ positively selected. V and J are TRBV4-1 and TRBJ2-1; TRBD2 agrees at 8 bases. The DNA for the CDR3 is TGCGCCAGCAGCCATATCGTGCGCCCCATCGGGAGGGCTCTCAATGAGCAGTTCTTC. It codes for CASSHIVRPIGRALNEQFF.